A single sample gave rise to the 21 T cell receptor beta chains below, sequenced in a study of blood T cell repertoires in COVID-19. Data came from immunoSEQ multiplex PCR; TCRdb stores just in-frame clones and leaves some out. This sample yields fewer than 450,000 clones, of which roughly 91% are seen a single time; more than 0.95% belongs to the top ten. The sample comprised PBMCs or T cells enriched from blood (not recorded which). The receptors originated from a woman aged 18-30 years who had recovered from COVID-19.

The V call is TRBV11-3, the J call TRBJ1-1; 7 positions agree with TRBD1. The V gene's germline CDR1 is SGHNT and CDR2 YENEEA. After removal of 2 bases from V and 0 bases from J, the junction contained 0 bases not matched to a gene. The CDR3 has 14 amino acids. CDR3 DNA sequence: TGTGCCAGCAGCTTAACAGGGGTGAACACTGAAGCTTTCTTT. This sequence encodes CASSLTGVNTEAFF.

The chain recombines TRBV6-2 or TRBV6-3 with TRBJ2-5; D unresolved. The germline V and J ends were trimmed by 2 bases and 7 bases, with 23 bases remaining between them. Germline CDR1 is MNHEY and CDR2 is SVGEGT. CDR3 length: 17 residues. Here the CDR3 DNA reads TGTGCCAGCAGTTACCCATCCGCCTCGTGGGCTGACGGGACCCAGTACTTC. It specifies CASSYPSASWADGTQYF.

The chain has TRBV29-1 and TRBJ2-3, with TRBD2 identical over 13 bases. The V segment lost 4 bases and the J segment 1 base; nucleotides outside the gene matches: 8. The CDR3 is 17 amino acids. CDR1 and CDR2 from the germline V gene are SQVTM and ANQGSEA. CDR3 amino acids: CSVVVGLAGRRTDTQYF. Written as DNA, the CDR3 is TGCAGCGTTGTAGTGGGACTAGCGGGGCGCCGCACAGATACGCAGTATTTT.

J is TRBJ2-5 and V is TRBV10-1, with TRBD2 as a possible D gene (6 bases). The V and J ends lost 6 bases and 7 bases respectively, with 15 bases between them. Germline V gene lookup returns CDR1 WNHNN and CDR2 SYGVQD (reference sequence). The CDR3 spans 13 residues. CDR3 residues: CASSPGTPGTQYF. DNA for the CDR3: TGCGCCAGCAGCCCCGGGACTCCTGGGACCCAGTACTTC.

The rearrangement links TRBV24-1 to TRBJ2-1; D might be TRBD2 (5 bases). The CDR3 runs 14 residues. Germline V gene sequence: CDR1 KGHDR, CDR2 SFDVKD. Trimming pared 2 bases from V and 7 bases from J, leaving 11 bases between. CDR3 DNA: TGTGCCACCAGTGATTATCGGGGATCTAATGAGCAGTTCTTC. Its translation is CATSDYRGSNEQFF.

The chain joins TRBV7-9 to TRBJ1-2; TRBD1 matches 9 bases. The CDR3 is made up of 16 amino acids. Germline lookup yields CDR1 SEHNR and CDR2 FQNEAQ (reference sequence). V was clipped by 5 bases and J by 4 bases; unmatched bases: 11. CDR3 coding DNA: TGTGCCAGCAGCCGAGCAACAGGGGGCGCGGGCTATGGCTACACCTTC. Translating gives CASSRATGGAGYGYTF.

Here the CDR3 DNA reads TGTGCCAGCAGCTTGAGGGGAACTGCTGAAAAACTGTTTTTT. This translates into CASSLRGTAEKLFF. This chain links TRBV5-4 with TRBJ1-4, with D possibly TRBD1 on 5 matching bases. The V and J ends lost 1 base and 7 bases respectively, with 11 bases between them. CDR1 is SGHNT and CDR2 is YYREEE in the germline V gene (reference sequence). The CDR3 has 14 residues.

This chain connects TRBV4-2 to TRBJ1-2, with D possibly being TRBD1 (6 bases). This CDR3 contains 16 residues. V lost 2 bases, J lost 5 bases, and 18 bases lay in between. Germline V gene sequence: CDR1 LGHNA, CDR2 YNFKEQ. The CDR3, as DNA: TGTGCCAGCAGCCAACCGAACGTTGGACAGCAATATGGCTACACCTTC. As protein: CASSQPNVGQQYGYTF.

CDR3 sequence reads: CASSHGTSGGFKTQYF. CDR3 coding DNA: TGTGCCAGCAGCCACGGGACTAGCGGGGGGTTTAAGACCCAGTACTTC. The chain employs TRBV3-1 (or the pseudogene TRBV3-2) and TRBJ2-5; 15 nucleotides line up with TRBD2. Trimming took 3 bases from V and 6 from J; bases not matched to a gene: 5. Germline V gene sequence: CDR1 LGHDT, CDR2 YNNKEL (reference sequence). This CDR3 region has 16 residues.

The chain recombines TRBV5-4 with TRBJ1-2; TRBD1 aligns across 8 bases. After removal of 3 bases from V and 2 bases from J, the junction contained 3 bases not matched to a gene. Germline lookup yields CDR1 SGHNT and CDR2 YYREEE (reference sequence). This CDR3 is 14 amino acids long. The CDR3 DNA reads TGTGCCAGCAGCTCAAGGACAGGGAACTATGGCTACACCTTC. This encodes CASSSRTGNYGYTF.

J is TRBJ1-2 and V is TRBV11-2, with 7 bases lining up with TRBD1. The trim removed 3 bases at V and 6 bases at J, leaving 4 bases unmatched. The germline V gene has CDR1 SGHAT and CDR2 FQNNGV. The CDR3 loop spans 13 amino acids. CDR3 in DNA: TGTGCCAGCAGCTTGGCCGGGACAGATGGCTACACCTTC. The encoded protein is CASSLAGTDGYTF.

V usage is TRBV9 and J usage is TRBJ1-2; D remains unclear. Looked up from germline, CDR1 is SGDLS and CDR2 is YYNGEE. This CDR3 has 11 residues. Trimming pared 3 bases from V and 8 bases from J, leaving 8 bases between. Here the CDR3 reads CASSALWGYTF. CDR3 nucleotide sequence: TGTGCCAGCAGCGCCCTATGGGGCTACACCTTC.

The V call is TRBV6-5, the J call TRBJ1-1, with 7 bases matching TRBD1. V was pared by 8 bases and J by 5 bases, with 11 bases of the junction left unmatched. Per the germline V gene, CDR1 is MNHEY and CDR2 is SVGAGI. The CDR3 sequence is 14 residues long. This CDR3 is CASFDRVGLTEAFF. CDR3 DNA sequence: TGTGCCAGCTTCGACAGGGTAGGTTTGACTGAAGCTTTCTTT.

The chain employs TRBV3-1 (or the pseudogene TRBV3-2) and TRBJ2-5, with D possibly matching TRBD2 (6 bases). This CDR3 spans 15 amino acids. V was trimmed by 4 bases and J by 3 bases, leaving 15 bases between them. Germline V lookup: CDR1 LGHDT, CDR2 YNNKEL (reference sequence). CDR3 in amino acids: CASSPTGTFKETQYF. The DNA for the CDR3 is TGTGCCAGCAGCCCGACCGGGACTTTTAAAGAGACCCAGTACTTC.

In nucleotides, the CDR3 is TGTGCCAGCAGCCCCCGACAGGGGGCGAACACCGGGGAGCTGTTTTTT. Translation: CASSPRQGANTGELFF. The chain couples TRBV11-2 to TRBJ2-2; TRBD1 matches 9 bases. The CDR3 runs 16 residues. The ends lost 5 bases at V and 0 bases at J; junction bases unmatched: 4. Germline V gene lookup returns CDR1 SGHAT and CDR2 FQNNGV.

The chain is built from TRBV10-1 and TRBJ2-7, with D maybe TRBD1 (6 bases). Trimming took 2 bases from V and 6 from J, leaving 14 bases between them. Germline V gene lookup returns CDR1 WNHNN and CDR2 SYGVQD (reference sequence). The CDR3 is 14 amino acids. The CDR3 DNA is TGCGCCAGCAGTGAGAAGACAGGACCCCCCGAGCAGTACTTC. The encoded protein is CASSEKTGPPEQYF.

V and J are TRBV11-3 and TRBJ2-2; 7 positions agree with TRBD2. Germline V gene sequence: CDR1 SGHNT, CDR2 YENEEA. V lost 5 bases to trimming and J lost 4 bases; unmatched junction nucleotides: 7. The CDR3 has 15 residues. CDR3 region: CASSHGGFGTGELFF. The CDR3 nucleotides read TGTGCCAGCAGCCACGGGGGGTTTGGCACCGGGGAGCTGTTTTTT. The full variable domain, its missing parts supplied by reference TRBV11-3 and TRBJ2-2, is EAGVVQSPRYKIIEKKQPVAFWCNPISGHNTLYWYLQNLGQGPELLIRYENEEAVDDSQLPKDRFSAERLKGVDSTLKIQPAELGDSAVYLCASSHGGFGTGELFFGEGSRLTVL.

The chain is built from TRBV9 and TRBJ2-5, with 7 bases matching TRBD1. Germline V gives CDR1 SGDLS, CDR2 YYNGEE. V lost 0 bases and J lost 5; bases outside the gene matches: 4. This CDR3 contains 14 residues. The CDR3 spells CASSVDGQEETQYF. Written as DNA, the CDR3 is TGTGCCAGCAGCGTAGATGGACAGGAGGAGACCCAGTACTTC.

CDR3 sequence: CASSPGNRGQETQYF. For the CDR3, the DNA is TGTGCCAGCTCACCTGGTAACAGGGGGCAAGAGACCCAGTACTTC. The rearrangement joins TRBV18 to TRBJ2-5; the match to TRBD1 covers 8 bases. V dropped 3 bases and J dropped 2; count of bases not matched to a gene: 5. Germline CDR1 is KGHSH and CDR2 is LQKENI. The CDR3 runs to 15 residues.

This clone has only a few counts. This chain joins TRBV27 and TRBJ1-2, with D hard to call. V lost 6 bases and J lost 1, with 15 bases in between. The V gene's germline CDR1 is MNHEY and CDR2 SMNVEV (reference sequence). This CDR3 has 15 residues. The DNA of the CDR3 is TGTGCCAGCAGCCACGTGGCGGGGATTAACTATGGCTACACCTTC. Translating it yields CASSHVAGINYGYTF.

The chain combines TRBV2 with TRBJ1-5, with 8 bases identical to TRBD1. CDR1 is SNHLY and CDR2 is FYNNEI in the germline V gene. The ends lost 6 bases at V and 4 bases at J; junction bases unmatched: 8. CDR3 length equals 15 residues. The CDR3 sequence is CASRDTGGPNQPQHF. For the CDR3, the DNA is TGTGCCAGCAGAGATACAGGGGGACCAAATCAGCCCCAGCATTTT.